This TCR beta chain comes out of a study of CXCR3-negative and CXCR3-positive naive CD8 T cells. Per germline, CDR1 SEHNR and CDR2 FQNEAQ (reference sequence). The CDR3 is made up of 15 amino acids. Notes on this clonotype: Its antigen remains unknown.

Notes on the study in general: In naive cells, CXCR3-negative and CXCR3-positive subsets had similar TRBV-TRBJ usage; memory cells differed. CXCR3-negative naive cells had less hydrophobic TRB CDR3s than did CXCR3-positive naive cells.

5' RACE that incorporated UMI labels was used to prepare the TRB cDNA libraries. TCRdb re-analyzed the 5' RACE reads; it lists each CDR3 protein once, without DNA. The sample spans some 50,000 distinct CDR3 sequences; the ten largest clones claim approximately 0.56%. This TCR was sampled from a human donor in good health. Some clones in this sample may be carry-over from other donors' samples. Sequenced: naive CXCR3+ CD8+ T cells from blood. The sample's subset: CD45RO-CCR7+CD27+CD95- naive CD8+ T cells expressing CXCR3 (TNR3+). J is TRBJ2-7 and V is TRBV7-9; the TRBD1 assignment by TCRdb is unverifiable without DNA. CDR3: CASSLTDHRGDEQYF.